Here is one TCR beta chain with its context. This sample was included in a study of blood T cell repertoires in COVID-19. About the research overall: Specimens from acute and convalescent COVID-19 originated in the United States, Italy and Spain. PBMCs, B-cell-depleted T cells, or T cells provided the cDNA or gDNA that made up the material.

Original processing notes: It was from reference gene primer amplification that nucleated cell counts were estimated. The table came from immunoSEQ multiplex PCR; TCRdb's copy has only in-frame clones and leaves some out. V, J and clone size are taken as reported in that table, and D and trimming were inferred from the DNA itself. The repertoire holds 200,000 to 250,000 clones, with roughly 90% as singletons. Sequencing used peripheral blood. The clonotype comes from a woman aged 55-70 years with acute or convalescent COVID-19.

This chain's CDR3 is CASSSSWGLAGIFLYNEQFF. CDR3 DNA: TGTGCCAGCAGCTCCAGCTGGGGACTAGCGGGGATCTTTTTATACAATGAGCAGTTCTTC. The J gene is TRBJ2-1, the V gene TRBV7-4; 13 positions agree with TRBD2. CDR1 is SGHVT and CDR2 is SQSDAQ in the germline V gene. The V gene end was trimmed by 4 bases and the J gene end by 4 bases; junction bases not matched to a gene: 16. The CDR3 is 20 amino acids. Full variable domain (missing parts from reference TRBV7-4 and TRBJ2-1): GAGVSQSPRYKVAKRGRDVALRCDSISGHVTLYWYRQTLGQGSEVLTYSQSDAQRDKSGRPSGRFSAERPERSVSTLKIQRTEQGDSAVYLCASSSSWGLAGIFLYNEQFFGPGTRLTVL.